The entry below gives a single T cell receptor (beta chain) sequence along with its context. As yet, its antigen is unknown. CDR1 DFQATT and CDR2 SNEGSKA come from the germline V gene (reference sequence). The CDR3 has 17 amino acids. Trimming at V came to 1 base and at J to 5 bases, leaving 13 bases not matched to a gene. The source of the sample is a study of identical twins. A universal primer site came from template switching; cDNA carried unique molecular identifiers. TCRdb redid the calling of the 5' RACE reads with MiXCR, one entry per CDR3 protein. Among around 490,000 distinct CDR3 sequences listed, over 12% were seen once. Findings of the study overall: Beta out-of-frame sequences showed weaker excess sharing between twins.

These data were also reused for a study on yellow fever vaccine responses in identical twins.

The V call is TRBV20-1, the J call TRBJ2-5; 10 positions match TRBD2. This sequence originates from a woman under 30 in good health. Sequencing was done on a sample of CD4+ T cells sorted from blood. The CDR3 region has the DNA TGCAGTGCTAGAGGTCCCCTGGCTAGCGGGAGTTTGGAGACCCAGTACTTC. It translates to CSARGPLASGSLETQYF.